These T cell receptor beta chains were read from a single sample in a study of blood T cell repertoires in COVID-19. Data came from immunoSEQ multiplex PCR; TCRdb stores just in-frame clones and leaves some out. The table shows about 140,000 clones, with 60% to 85% occurring only once. The specimen sequenced was peripheral blood. The receptors here all came from a man in his fifties with active or convalescent COVID-19. Each CDR3 is given with its conserved first and last residue.

j_gene: TRBJ1-6; v_gene: TRBV3-1/TRBV3-2; CDR3aa: CASSHTRDRGPDSPLHF
j_gene: TRBJ2-4; v_gene: TRBV3-1/TRBV3-2; CDR3aa: CASSPALGGNIQYF
j_gene: TRBJ2-3; v_gene: TRBV19; CDR3aa: CASSSWTTSTDTQYF
j_gene: TRBJ1-5; v_gene: TRBV3-1/TRBV3-2; CDR3aa: CASSQDSFNQPQHF
j_gene: TRBJ1-4; v_gene: TRBV7-3; CDR3aa: CASSLTAAGGYGNEKLFF
j_gene: TRBJ2-1; v_gene: TRBV11-3; CDR3aa: CASQRTSGSYNEQFF
j_gene: TRBJ1-2; v_gene: TRBV19; CDR3aa: CASSMRFGAPGWDYGYTF
j_gene: TRBJ1-2; v_gene: TRBV2; CDR3aa: CASSEASRTLDIYGYTF
j_gene: TRBJ1-4; v_gene: TRBV28; CDR3aa: CASNPGQGGDEKLFF
j_gene: TRBJ2-7; v_gene: TRBV9; CDR3aa: CASSASTGRAEQYF
j_gene: TRBJ1-5; v_gene: TRBV4-1; CDR3aa: CASSQGQGDQPQHF
j_gene: TRBJ2-2; v_gene: TRBV3-1/TRBV3-2; CDR3aa: CASSPSRNTGELFF
j_gene: TRBJ1-2; v_gene: TRBV28; CDR3aa: CASSLRQTEEYYGYTF
j_gene: TRBJ1-6; v_gene: TRBV3-1/TRBV3-2; CDR3aa: CASSRDSHSPLHF
j_gene: TRBJ2-1; v_gene: TRBV7-9; CDR3aa: CASSFGYNEQFF
j_gene: TRBJ2-2; v_gene: TRBV7-7; CDR3aa: CASSLRTSGRGELFF
j_gene: TRBJ2-3; v_gene: TRBV18; CDR3aa: CASSPQGSSTDTQYF
j_gene: TRBJ1-2; v_gene: TRBV7-9; CDR3aa: CASSPDGNYGYTF
j_gene: TRBJ1-6; v_gene: TRBV6-5; CDR3aa: CASSSQGGNSPLHF
j_gene: TRBJ2-1; v_gene: TRBV6-5; CDR3aa: CASSNRLAGGEQFF
j_gene: TRBJ2-2; v_gene: TRBV5-6; CDR3aa: CASSGDGTPFVVDTGELFF
j_gene: TRBJ2-7; v_gene: TRBV7-8; CDR3aa: CASSFRGTGVSLSEQYF